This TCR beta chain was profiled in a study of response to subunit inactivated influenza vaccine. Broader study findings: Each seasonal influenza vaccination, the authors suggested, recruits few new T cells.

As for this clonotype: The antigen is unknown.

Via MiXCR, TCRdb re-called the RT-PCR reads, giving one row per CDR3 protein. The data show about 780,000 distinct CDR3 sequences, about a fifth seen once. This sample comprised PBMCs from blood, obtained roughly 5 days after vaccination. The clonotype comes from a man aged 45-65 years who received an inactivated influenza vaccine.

CDR3 bases: TGCAGTGCTAACCACCCTTCGGTAGCAGGGGGATCCTACGAGCAGTACTTC. The encoded protein is CSANHPSVAGGSYEQYF. This chain connects TRBV20-1 to TRBJ2-7; 7 bases are shared with TRBD1. The CDR3 loop spans 17 amino acids. Trimming took 4 bases from V and 1 from J; bases not matched to a gene: 16. Germline CDR1 reads DFQATT; CDR2 reads SNEGSKA (reference sequence).